This TCR beta chain is drawn from a study of blood T cell repertoires in COVID-19. Germline loops: CDR1 SGHRS, CDR2 YFSETQ. The CDR3 has 15 amino acids. V was cut by 0 bases and J by 5 bases, with 11 bases left in between. Method: immunoSEQ multiplex PCR; TCRdb's copy keeps in-frame clones and lacks some. This table holds over 200,000 clones, about 90% found once. Specimen: peripheral blood. The V and J genes are TRBV5-1 and TRBJ1-4, with a weak D call TRBD1 (5 bases). This clonotype originated in a young man with COVID-19, enrolled during active disease. CDR3 in DNA: TGCGCCAGCAGCTTGGCAGGACACCAGAATGAAAAACTGTTTTTT. It codes for CASSLAGHQNEKLFF.